This is a list of T cell receptor beta chains from one sample in a study of post-analysis software for immune sequencing data. TCRdb used MiXCR to reprocess the PCR reads, holding one entry per CDR3 protein. The sample has 150,000 to 200,000 distinct CDR3 sequences; 25% to 35% are singletons. Material for sequencing was blood. The origin of the receptors is a girl between 5 and 17 years old with multiple sclerosis. CDR3s include the opening cysteine and the closing phenylalanine or tryptophan. The D gene is left open where the match is weak. Clone sizes are given selectively: once, few, many, or a class where the clone is expanded.

clone size,D gene,J gene,V gene,CDR3 protein,CDR3 DNA
many,-,TRBJ2-3,TRBV9,CASSLKGAGIADTQYF,TGTGCCAGCAGCTTAAAGGGGGCGGGGATCGCAGATACGCAGTATTTT
few,-,TRBJ1-2,TRBV5-1,CASSLEGRGYTF,TGCGCCAGCAGCTTGGAAGGAAGGGGCTACACCTTC
many,TRBD1,TRBJ2-7,TRBV29-1,CSAPGQGLNEQYF,TGCAGCGCTCCGGGACAGGGCCTTAACGAGCAGTACTTC
many,-,TRBJ2-7,TRBV5-1,CASRTEGGEQYF,TGCGCCAGCAGAACGGAAGGAGGCGAGCAGTACTTC
few,TRBD2,TRBJ2-1,TRBV28,CASSPGLAGDHEQFF,TGTGCCAGCAGTCCGGGACTAGCGGGAGACCATGAGCAGTTCTTC
many,-,TRBJ2-3,TRBV6-5,CASSSFSAADTQYF,TGTGCCAGCAGTTCCTTTTCGGCGGCAGATACGCAGTATTTT
many,-,TRBJ2-1,TRBV5-1,CASSFGHGSYNEQFF,TGCGCCAGCAGTTTTGGCCATGGGTCCTACAATGAGCAGTTCTTC
many,-,TRBJ2-1,TRBV9,CASSGRQTPTNEQFF,TGTGCCAGCAGCGGGCGACAGACCCCGACTAATGAGCAGTTCTTC
-,TRBD2,TRBJ2-1,TRBV12-3/TRBV12-4,CASSSSGTSGDSEQFF,TGTGCCAGCAGTTCTTCCGGGACTAGCGGGGACAGTGAGCAGTTCTTC
-,-,TRBJ1-1,TRBV24-1,CATSDALSGAGALNTEAFF,TGTGCCACCAGTGATGCCTTATCCGGGGCAGGGGCCTTGAACACTGAAGCTTTCTTT
many,-,TRBJ1-1,TRBV10-3,CAIRTLPNTEAFF,TGTGCCATCAGGACACTACCGAACACTGAAGCTTTCTTT
few,-,TRBJ1-1,TRBV7-9,CASRFWVNGVTEAFF,TGTGCCAGCAGGTTTTGGGTGAATGGTGTCACTGAAGCTTTCTTT
-,-,TRBJ2-1,TRBV14,CASSQDWDWRGGSWDNEQFF,TGTGCCAGCAGCCAAGATTGGGATTGGAGGGGAGGTTCGTGGGACAATGAGCAGTTCTTC
many,TRBD2,TRBJ2-7,TRBV7-2,CASSRGGGLVNEQYF,TGTGCCAGCAGCCGAGGAGGGGGACTAGTAAACGAGCAGTACTTC
few,-,TRBJ2-1,TRBV29-1,CSARGGEQFF,TGCAGCGCCAGGGGAGGTGAGCAGTTCTTC
-,TRBD1,TRBJ1-5,TRBV29-1,CSGAGGLNQPQHF,TGCAGCGGTGCAGGGGGCCTAAATCAGCCCCAGCATTTT
many,-,TRBJ1-5,TRBV5-4,CASSPPFGAERQPQHF,TGTGCCAGCAGCCCCCCCTTCGGGGCCGAGAGGCAGCCCCAGCATTTT
few,-,TRBJ1-6,TRBV12-3/TRBV12-4,CASKQGNSPLHF,TGTGCCAGCAAGCAGGGGAATTCACCCCTCCACTTT
-,TRBD1,TRBJ1-1,TRBV29-1,CSVAAAGGTPGAFF,TGCAGCGTTGCCGCGGCAGGGGGGACCCCAGGGGCTTTCTTT
-,TRBD1,TRBJ1-1,TRBV6-1,CASSGGQGGDRAFF,TGTGCCAGCAGCGGGGGACAGGGAGGAGATAGGGCTTTCTTT
few,-,TRBJ1-2,TRBV28,CASSKPGRHYGYTF,TGTGCCAGCTCTAAACCAGGGAGGCACTATGGCTACACCTTC
many,-,TRBJ2-5,TRBV6-5,CASSYNSQETQYF,TGTGCCAGCAGTTATAACAGCCAAGAGACCCAGTACTTC
few,TRBD2,TRBJ2-3,TRBV30,CAWSGPAGALGDTQYF,TGTGCCTGGAGTGGCCCAGCGGGGGCGTTGGGAGATACGCAGTATTTT
many,TRBD2,TRBJ2-3,TRBV7-9,CASSPGTSETDTQYF,TGTGCCAGCAGCCCGGGGACTAGCGAAACAGATACGCAGTATTTT
-,-,TRBJ2-1,TRBV7-8,CASRRAEYNEQFF,TGTGCCAGCAGAAGGGCCGAGTACAATGAGCAGTTCTTC
few,TRBD2,TRBJ2-7,TRBV5-1,CASSLQAAGGLGSYEQYF,TGCGCCAGCAGCTTGCAAGCAGCGGGAGGGTTGGGCTCCTACGAGCAGTACTTC
many,TRBD1,TRBJ2-1,TRBV29-1,CSVDGTGKVNEQFF,TGCAGCGTCGACGGGACAGGGAAGGTCAATGAGCAGTTCTTC
many,TRBD1,TRBJ2-7,TRBV20-1,CSARARETGTYEQYF,TGCAGTGCTAGGGCTCGAGAGACAGGGACGTACGAGCAGTACTTC
many,-,TRBJ2-3,TRBV7-3,CASSPGDSITDTQYF,TGTGCCAGCAGCCCGGGGGACTCGATCACAGATACGCAGTATTTT
many,TRBD1,TRBJ2-5,TRBV20-1,CSARGTGGETQYF,TGCAGTGCTAGGGGGACAGGGGGAGAGACCCAGTACTTC
-,-,TRBJ2-7,TRBV30,CAWSDYEQYF,TGTGCCTGGTCGGACTACGAGCAGTACTTC
-,TRBD1,TRBJ1-1,TRBV12-5,CASGLVQGMNTEAFF,TGTGCTAGTGGTTTGGTACAGGGGATGAACACTGAAGCTTTCTTT
-,-,TRBJ2-1,TRBV20-1,CNARLRAGDEQFF,TGCAATGCTAGATTAAGAGCGGGCGATGAGCAGTTCTTC